The 14 T cell receptor beta chains below were found in one sample sequenced in a study of human T cells and chemical hapten exposure. Time point meaning: pre-sensitization, week 0. Treatment here: therapeutic diphenylcyclopropenone sensitization with weekly scalp DPC. TCRdb ran MiXCR on the RACE reads and lists one entry per CDR3 protein. The table includes about 87,000 distinct CDR3 sequences, roughly a tenth detected once. This specimen was whole blood, taken in connection with sensitization to the hapten diphenylcyclopropenone (DPC). These receptors were collected from a woman aged 40 to 50 with alopecia areata. Some clones in this sample may be carry-over from other donors' samples.

In its sample, this clonotype was seen many times. The J gene is TRBJ2-1, the V gene TRBV5-1; D not certain. This CDR3 spans 15 amino acids. From germline, CDR1 is SGHRS and CDR2 YFSETQ. Trimming stripped 3 bases from V and 0 bases from J, with 10 bases between. CDR3 bases: TGCGCCAGCAGCTCGGACCCTAGCTCCTACAATGAGCAGTTCTTC. As protein: CASSSDPSSYNEQFF.

This clonotype came up a few times. The V gene is TRBV6-5, the J gene TRBJ1-5; D perhaps matches TRBD1 (6 bases). With 6 bases removed from V and 2 bases from J, the gap between germline ends came to 14 bases. The length of the CDR3 is 15 residues. Germline-derived CDR1 and CDR2 are MNHEY and SVGAGI. The chain's CDR3 is CASSTTGRRNQPQHF. CDR3 sequence (DNA): TGTGCCAGCAGCACCACAGGGAGGCGCAATCAGCCCCAGCATTTT.

The chain combines TRBV6-6 with TRBJ1-2, with D uncertain. The CDR3 length is 14 residues. Trimming removed 7 bases from V and 2 bases from J, with 14 bases in between. Germline V gene lookup returns CDR1 MNHNY and CDR2 SVGAGI (reference sequence). CDR3 amino acids: CASTPDGLNYGYTF. The CDR3 coding sequence is TGTGCCAGCACGCCGGACGGTTTAAACTATGGCTACACCTTC.

This clonotype was recorded many times. This chain links TRBV18 with TRBJ1-1; possible D gene TRBD1, 5 bases. V lost 3 bases, J lost 8 bases, and 10 bases lay in between. The CDR3 sequence is 12 residues long. CDR1 is KGHSH and CDR2 is LQKENI in the germline V gene. The chain's CDR3 is CASSPARDEAFF. The CDR3 region has the DNA TGTGCCAGCTCACCCGCCCGGGACGAAGCTTTCTTT.

Only a few counts were recorded for this clonotype. Written as DNA, the CDR3 is TGCAGTGCTAGAGTGCGGGGGCACTCCTACGAGCAGTACTTC. Its translation is CSARVRGHSYEQYF. The V gene is TRBV20-1, the J gene TRBJ2-7; tentative D call: TRBD2 (7 bases). This CDR3 has 14 residues. The V gene's germline CDR1 is DFQATT and CDR2 SNEGSKA (reference sequence). V lost 1 base to trimming and J lost 0 bases, with 10 bases between them.

As regards this clonotype: Possible read error: a much larger clone is one base away. V and J are TRBV4-3 and TRBJ1-3; tentatively, D is TRBD1 (6 bases). Germline loops: CDR1 LGHNA, CDR2 YSLEER. CDR3 length: 16 amino acids. The CDR3 region is CASSQDTGFSGSTIYF. CDR3 coding DNA: TGCGCCAGCAGCCAGGACACAGGGTTCTCTGGAAGCACCATATATTTT.

This clonotype was observed a handful of times. V is TRBV6-5 and J is TRBJ1-2; D might be TRBD1 (6 bases). Trimming took off 5 bases at V and 4 bases at J, with 14 bases between the two ends. Germline V CDR1 and CDR2: MNHEY, SVGAGI. There are 14 residues in the CDR3. This CDR3 is CASSTSTGRYGYTF. The CDR3 coding sequence is TGTGCCAGCAGTACTTCAACAGGGCGCTATGGCTACACCTTC.

This clonotype was observed a few times. The V call is TRBV23-1, the J call TRBJ2-1; 8 bases agree with TRBD1. TRBV23-1 is an ORF for which the function is uncertain. The CDR3 has 14 residues. V was clipped by 3 bases and J by 6 bases; unmatched bases: 4. The CDR3 bases are TGCGCCAGCAGTCAGCCCGGACAGGGCAATGAGCAGTTCTTC. Translated: CASSQPGQGNEQFF.

This clonotype turned up a few times. V is TRBV29-1 and J is TRBJ1-2; D gene uncertain. The CDR3 sequence is 14 residues long. The V gene's germline CDR1 is SQVTM and CDR2 ANQGSEA. V lost 2 bases and J lost 5, with 15 bases in between. Written as DNA, the CDR3 is TGCAGCGTTGAAAACCGGGTACCTCCGTATGGCTACACCTTC. This encodes CSVENRVPPYGYTF.

This clonotype appeared a few times. CDR3 in amino acids: CASSQDRTDGLNQPQHF. Here the CDR3 DNA reads TGTGCCAGCAGCCAAGACCGAACCGACGGACTAAATCAGCCCCAGCATTTT. This chain links TRBV3-2 with TRBJ1-5. TRBV3-2 is termed a pseudogene. The CDR3 spans 17 residues.

The rearrangement uses TRBV9 and TRBJ2-5, with TRBD2 matching 10 bases. The CDR3 is 16 residues long. Unmatched junction bases numbered 3, after V lost 0 bases and J lost 1 base. Germline V lookup: CDR1 SGDLS, CDR2 YYNGEE. The CDR3: CASSVDSGGLQETQYF. The CDR3 coding sequence is TGTGCCAGCAGCGTAGATAGCGGGGGGCTCCAAGAGACCCAGTACTTC.

The chain couples TRBV18 to TRBJ1-1; 8 positions match TRBD1. Losses at the gene ends were 4 bases for V and 4 bases for J; bases not matched to a gene: 8. CDR3 length: 15 residues. Germline V gene lookup returns CDR1 KGHSH and CDR2 LQKENI. Here the CDR3 DNA reads TGTGCCAGCTCACAGTCGCAGGGGGCAGGCACTGAAGCTTTCTTT. Protein product: CASSQSQGAGTEAFF. Variable domain in full (rest from reference TRBV18 and TRBJ1-1): NAGVMQNPRHLVRRRGQEARLRCSPMKGHSHVYWYRQLPEEGLKFMVYLQKENIIDESGMPKERFSAEFPKEGPSILRIQQVVRGDSAAYFCASSQSQGAGTEAFFGQGTRLTVV.

The chain carries TRBV4-3 and TRBJ2-2, with D possibly called TRBD1 or TRBD2 (5 bases each). The CDR3 loop spans 15 amino acids. The germline V gene has CDR1 LGHNA and CDR2 YSLEER. The V and J ends lost 3 bases and 4 bases respectively, with 12 bases between them. As DNA, the CDR3 is TGCGCCAGCAGCCAGGAGGTGACAGTCACCGGGGAGCTGTTTTTT. It specifies CASSQEVTVTGELFF.

This clonotype was counted many times. This chain links TRBV18 with TRBJ2-7; D is perhaps TRBD1 (6 bases). The CDR3 covers 15 residues. The germline gives CDR1 KGHSH, CDR2 LQKENI. V was trimmed by 6 bases and J by 3 bases, leaving 18 bases between them. The CDR3 here is CASSPANRASYEQYF. As DNA, the CDR3 is TGTGCCAGCTCTCCGGCGAACAGGGCCAGCTACGAGCAGTACTTC. Full variable domain (rest looked up from reference TRBV18 and TRBJ2-7): NAGVMQNPRHLVRRRGQEARLRCSPMKGHSHVYWYRQLPEEGLKFMVYLQKENIIDESGMPKERFSAEFPKEGPSILRIQQVVRGDSAAYFCASSPANRASYEQYFGPGTRLTVT.